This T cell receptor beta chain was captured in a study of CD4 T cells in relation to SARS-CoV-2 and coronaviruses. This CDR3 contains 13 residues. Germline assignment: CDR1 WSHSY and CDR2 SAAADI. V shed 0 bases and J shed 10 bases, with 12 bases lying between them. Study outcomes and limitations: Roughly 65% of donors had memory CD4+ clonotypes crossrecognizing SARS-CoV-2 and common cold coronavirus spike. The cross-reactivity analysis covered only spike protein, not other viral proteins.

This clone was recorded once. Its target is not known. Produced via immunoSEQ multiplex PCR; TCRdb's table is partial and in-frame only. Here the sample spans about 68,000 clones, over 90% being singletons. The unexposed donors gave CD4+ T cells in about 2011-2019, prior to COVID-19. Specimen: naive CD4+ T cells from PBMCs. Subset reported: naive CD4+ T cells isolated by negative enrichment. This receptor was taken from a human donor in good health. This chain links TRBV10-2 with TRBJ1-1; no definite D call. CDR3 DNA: TGCGCCAGCAGTGAGTCTCGTGGGCTAGGAGCTTTCTTT. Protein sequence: CASSESRGLGAFF.